This T cell receptor (beta chain) was sequenced during a study of T cells after yellow fever vaccination. Overall study findings and caveats: FACS-sorted repertoires could contain abundant clonotypes contaminating from the bulk population. The secondary T-cell response peaked on day 5, not day 15, but was weaker. Clones from primary vaccination mostly reappeared after the booster (roughly 95% CD4, over 85% CD8).

TCRdb re-derived calls from the 5' RACE reads in MiXCR, one entry per CDR3 protein. The table includes 150,000 to 200,000 distinct CDR3 sequences, 11% detected once. Trimming shortened V by 2 bases and J by 5 bases, and 9 bases separated the two germline ends. The CDR3 is 13 amino acids. Per the germline V gene, CDR1 is SGDLS and CDR2 is YYNGEE. Only a few counts were recorded for this clonotype. The target antigen is unknown. The sample here was CD8+ T cells sorted from PBMCs, taken 15 days after the yellow fever booster vaccination. The receptor comes from a man in his late teens or twenties who received the YFV17D yellow fever vaccine. The chain links TRBV9 to TRBJ2-3; a weak D match, TRBD2 (5 bases). The CDR3 bases are TGTGCCAGCAGCGTCGAGGGTGAAGATACGCAGTATTTT. Translation gives CASSVEGEDTQYF.